A few counts support the clone carrying this T cell receptor (beta chain). The antigen is not known. Trimming left V 1 base short and J 2 bases short, with 13 bases between. CDR3 length: 16 amino acids. CDR1 and CDR2 from the germline V gene are LNHNV and YYDKDF (reference sequence). The record originates from a study of identical twins. One entry per CDR3 protein, called by TCRdb with MiXCR from the 5' RACE reads. Among some 500,000 distinct CDR3 sequences listed, more than 13% were seen once. Study-level findings and limits: Possibly, invariant MAIT and iNKT cells partly confounded zero-insertion analyses.

This sample was shared with a second study, whose subject was yellow fever vaccine responses in identical twins.

Sample: CD4+ T cells sorted from blood. This TCR was recovered from a woman aged 18-35 years in good health. The chain has TRBV15 and TRBJ2-3; possible D gene TRBD2, 5 bases. The CDR3 DNA is TGTGCCACCAGCAGAGCGAGCGGCGGATCCACAGATACGCAGTATTTT. Residues: CATSRASGGSTDTQYF. Based on the CDR3 plus reference TRBV15 and TRBJ2-3, the full variable domain is DAMVIQNPRYQVTQFGKPVTLSCSQTLNHNVMYWYQQKSSQAPKLLFHYYDKDFNNEADTPDNFQSRRPNTSFCFLDIRSPGLGDTAMYLCATSRASGGSTDTQYFGPGTRLTVL.